Here is one T cell receptor beta chain with its context. Its matching antigen is unknown. Given a far larger clone just one base away, this is likely a sequencing read error. Sampling of bone marrow took place during active disease in every patient. Looked up from germline, CDR1 is SGHAT and CDR2 is FQNNGV. The CDR3 sequence is 13 residues long. These data are taken from a study of read filtering for tumor transcriptome and immune sequencing. The wider study: Transcriptome libraries were built from DNase-treated RNA. Study findings and constraints: Even smaller IR-seq throughput identified most shared clonotypes. In IR-seq, single-read clonotypes were approximately 83% of clonotypes but approximately 3.5% of reads.

From 300 to 400 ng of RNA, a library with molecular barcoded alpha/delta and beta/gamma adaptors was made. TCRdb processed the reads anew with MiXCR; each CDR3 protein has one entry. Here the sample spans fewer than 45,000 distinct CDR3 sequences, roughly 10% being singletons. The specimen was a population of CD138-negative cells sorted from bone marrow. This TCR came from a donor aged 40 or older with multiple myeloma. The chain recombines TRBV11-2 with TRBJ2-1; D is possibly TRBD1 (6 bases). CDR3 in DNA: TGTGCCAGCAGCTTAGTGTGGGACAATGAGCAGCTCTTC. Its translation: CASSLVWDNEQLF.